The entry below describes one T cell receptor beta chain. Its cognate antigen has yet to be identified. Per-base qualities were not stored, and no clone one base away is much larger. The library was made by 5' RACE. These reads were obtained on a NextSeq 500. To allow correction of PCR and sequencing errors, the TCR library protocol tagged every TCR cDNA molecule with a unique molecular identifier. Turning to the authors' computational methods: TCR identification, UMI-based error correction and CDR3 extraction were all carried out with Decombinator tools. Expanded TCRs were defined as those above a frequency of 2 per 1,000, corresponding to the top 1% of the tumor frequency distribution. Each repertoire was subsampled 100 times to 5,000 TCRs, after which Renyi diversity was computed with the R vegan package. To build CDR3 similarity networks, amino acid triplet string-kernel similarity was used, and CDR3s were connected when their pairwise similarity was above 0.82. Using fastp at Q25 and MiXCR, TCRdb reprocessed the public reads and kept productive beta chains. Entries are consolidated by CDR3 protein sequence, retaining the most common genes and DNA. The V and J calls shown here were made by TCRdb, not taken from the authors' results. Here the sample has 89,000 or so distinct CDR3 sequences; 15% to 25% occur a single time. 6.2% of the sample belongs to the ten largest clones.

The data were taken from a study of spatial heterogeneity in lung cancer (dated 2019 in TCRdb). Regarding the complete study: More beta-chain than alpha-chain transcripts were consistently detected, likely reflecting higher beta-chain transcript abundance. TCR repertoire features were related to nonsynonymous mutation counts determined by whole-exome sequencing of tumor tissue. The study quantitatively compared TCR alpha and beta repertoires across multiple tumor regions, matched nontumor lung and blood in non-small cell lung cancer. Both alpha and beta chains were TCR-sequenced in samples taken at surgery, namely 220 tumor regions, approximately 66 matched nontumor lung samples and around 53 PBMC samples. In the raw uncorrected reads, each unique combination of TCR and UMI appeared more than ten times on average. Broad study findings and their caveats: Ubiquitous expanded tumor TCRs showed up in blood more often at tumor resection than at routine follow-up. Additional single-cell paired TCR alpha and beta sequencing was considered necessary to confirm, at a functional level, the hypothesis that regional TCRs recognize regional mutations.

As encoded in the germline V gene, CDR1 is SGDLS while CDR2 is YYNGEE. V was cut back by 0 bases and J by 6 bases, leaving a gap of 7 bases between them. Counted from cysteine to phenylalanine, this CDR3 has 13 amino acids. CDR3 DNA only is kept here, 39 bases in frame from base 1. The sample's time point label is to be understood as: sample taken at primary tumor resection. For TCR sequencing, whole RNA was extracted from tumor and nontumor lung tissue, or from cryopreserved PBMC samples, and no cell sorting was done. Samples were obtained from 65 to 90 patients with early-stage, untreated non-small cell lung cancer from the lung TRACERx cohort. A patient was chosen for TCR sequencing only when enough RNA was available from at least two tumor regions.

The chain couples TRBV9 to TRBJ2-1; no confident D gene assignment can be made. The specimen was PBMCs, collected at surgery. The receptor was derived from a male donor with early-stage non-small cell lung cancer. The nucleotide sequence reads TGTGCCAGCAGCGTAGAGGACCTCAATGAGCAGTTCTTC. Translated, it reads CASSVEDLNEQFF.